This is a list of T cell receptor beta chains from one sample in a study of cytomegalovirus exposure and HLA in healthy donors. Method: immunoSEQ multiplex PCR; TCRdb's copy keeps in-frame clones and lacks some. The repertoire holds about 170,000 clones, with over 75% as singletons. The sample taken for sequencing was PBMCs. The receptors derive from a female donor in good health and CMV-seronegative. CDR3s include the opening cysteine and the closing phenylalanine or tryptophan. D genes are given only for firm matches. Clone size appears in some rows only: once, few, many, or a class for an expanded clone.

j_call v_call clone_size d_call cdr3_nt cdr3_aa
TRBJ1-2 TRBV27 - TRBD1 TGTGCCAGCAGTTTATGGGGGGACAGGGGCTCTTTGGGGGGCTACACCTTC CASSLWGDRGSLGGYTF
TRBJ2-7 TRBV28 - TRBD2 TGTGCCAGCAGTTTATCTAGCGGGGGGACATCCTACGAGCAGTACTTC CASSLSSGGTSYEQYF
TRBJ2-1 TRBV14 - - TGTGCCAGCAGCCAATATGAACAGGACCTTATAACCTACAATGAGCAGTTCTTC CASSQYEQDLITYNEQFF
TRBJ1-1 TRBV7-2 - TRBD1 TGTGCCAGCAGCTTATCGGGAGGGGGCTACACTGAAGCTTTCTTT CASSLSGGGYTEAFF
TRBJ2-7 TRBV6-5 few TRBD1 TGTGCCAGCAGTCGGATGACAGGGGCCGAGCAGTACTTC CASSRMTGAEQYF
TRBJ2-1 TRBV28 - TRBD2 TGTGCCAGCAGCTGGACTAGCGGGAGTTTCCCCGGGGCGGATGAGCAGTTCTTC CASSWTSGSFPGADEQFF
TRBJ1-1 TRBV28 - - TGTGCCAGCAGTTCGCCCGGGGACTTGGGGACTGAAGCTTTCTTT CASSSPGDLGTEAFF
TRBJ1-1 TRBV5-1 few - TGCGCCAGCAGCTTGTCTGGGGGGGACACTGAAGCTTTCTTT CASSLSGGDTEAFF
TRBJ1-5 TRBV7-8 few - TGTGCCAGCAGCTCCAGGGATAGGGAGCCCCAGCATTTT CASSSRDREPQHF
TRBJ2-1 TRBV27 once - TGTGCCAGCAGGTCCCTGGCTGTCGATGAGCAGTTCTTC CASRSLAVDEQFF
TRBJ2-3 TRBV7-9 - - TGTTCCAGCAGTTGGCCCGCAGATACGCAGTATTTT CSSSWPADTQYF
TRBJ2-1 TRBV28 - TRBD2 TGTGCCAGCACCCACACTAACTGGGCGGGAGGACCCTACAATGAGCAGTTCTTC CASTHTNWAGGPYNEQFF
TRBJ1-3 TRBV7-6 - - TGTGCCAGCAGCCTTGAACCGGCGACACTCTCTGGAAACACCATATATTTT CASSLEPATLSGNTIYF
TRBJ2-3 TRBV9 - - TGTGCCAGCAGCTTTATGGGGGCGGCGACTTCTAGCACAGATACGCAGTATTTT CASSFMGAATSSTDTQYF
TRBJ2-7 TRBV19 - TRBD1 TGTGCCAGTTCCGGGACAGGTAACTACGAGCAGTACTTC CASSGTGNYEQYF
TRBJ1-2 TRBV11-2 - TRBD1 TGTGCCAGCAGCATACAAGGGACAGGCCTCTATGGCTACACCTTC CASSIQGTGLYGYTF
TRBJ2-1 TRBV5-1 - TRBD2 TGCGCCAGCAAAACCGAAAGCGGGAGCACGGTCAATGAGCAGTTCTTC CASKTESGSTVNEQFF
TRBJ1-1 TRBV7-9 - - TGTGCCAGTATCGAGACTGGGGCGTTGAACACTGAAGCTTTCTTT CASIETGALNTEAFF
TRBJ2-7 TRBV30 - - TGTGCCTGGAAGGGGCAGTCCTACGAGCAGTACTTC CAWKGQSYEQYF
TRBJ2-2 TRBV2 - - TGTGCCAGCAGGTTAGACAGGTCAAACACCGGGGAGCTGTTTTTT CASRLDRSNTGELFF
TRBJ2-2 TRBV2 - TRBD2 TGTGCCAGCAGTGAATTCGGACTAGCGGGTGGGACCGGGGAGCTGTTTTTT CASSEFGLAGGTGELFF
TRBJ1-2 TRBV7-2 - - TGTGCCAGCAGCTTTGCAGGGAATGGCTACACCTTC CASSFAGNGYTF